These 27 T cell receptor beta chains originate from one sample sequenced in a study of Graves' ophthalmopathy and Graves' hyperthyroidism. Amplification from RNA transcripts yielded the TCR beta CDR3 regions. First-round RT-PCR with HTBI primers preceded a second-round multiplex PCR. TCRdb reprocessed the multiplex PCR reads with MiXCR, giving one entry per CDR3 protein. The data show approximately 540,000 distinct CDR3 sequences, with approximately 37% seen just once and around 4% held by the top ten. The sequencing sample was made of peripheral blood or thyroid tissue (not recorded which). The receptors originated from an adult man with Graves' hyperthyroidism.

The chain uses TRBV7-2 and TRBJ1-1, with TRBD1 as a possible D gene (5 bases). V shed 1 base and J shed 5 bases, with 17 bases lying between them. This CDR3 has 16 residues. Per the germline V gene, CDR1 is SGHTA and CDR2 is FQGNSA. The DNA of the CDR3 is TGTGCCAGCAGCTTAGAGCCCGCTAAGGGGAGAACTGAAGCTTTCTTT. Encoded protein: CASSLEPAKGRTEAFF.

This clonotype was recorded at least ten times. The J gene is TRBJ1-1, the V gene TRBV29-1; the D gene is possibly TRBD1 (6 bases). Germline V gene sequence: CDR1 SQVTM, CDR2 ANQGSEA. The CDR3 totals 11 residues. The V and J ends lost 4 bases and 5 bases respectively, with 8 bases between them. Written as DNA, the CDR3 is TGCAGCGTTGTGGACAGTACTGAAGCTTTCTTT. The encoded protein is CSVVDSTEAFF.

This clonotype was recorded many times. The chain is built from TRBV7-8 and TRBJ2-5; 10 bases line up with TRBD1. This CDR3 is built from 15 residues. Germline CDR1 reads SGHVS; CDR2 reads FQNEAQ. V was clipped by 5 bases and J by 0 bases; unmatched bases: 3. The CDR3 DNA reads TGTGCCAGCAGCCGGGGACAGGGGTACCAAGAGACCCAGTACTTC. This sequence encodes CASSRGQGYQETQYF. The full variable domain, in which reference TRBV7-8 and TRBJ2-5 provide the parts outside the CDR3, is GAGVSQSPRYKVAKRGQDVALRCDPISGHVSLFWYQQALGQGPEFLTYFQNEAQLDKSGLPSDRFFAERPEGSVSTLKIQRTQQEDSAVYLCASSRGQGYQETQYFGPGTRLLVL.

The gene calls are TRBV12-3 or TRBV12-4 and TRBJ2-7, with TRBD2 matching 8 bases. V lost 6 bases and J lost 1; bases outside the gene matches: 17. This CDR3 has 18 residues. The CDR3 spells CASSFLVSAGGGSYEQYF. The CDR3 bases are TGTGCCAGCAGCTTTTTAGTTTCCGCGGGAGGTGGGTCCTACGAGCAGTACTTC.

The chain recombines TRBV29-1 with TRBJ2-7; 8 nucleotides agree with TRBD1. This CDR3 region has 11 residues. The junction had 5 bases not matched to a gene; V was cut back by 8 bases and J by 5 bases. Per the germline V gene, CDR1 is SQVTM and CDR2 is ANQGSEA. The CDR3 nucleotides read TGCAGCTCCGGACAGGGACACGAGCAGTACTTC. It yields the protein CSSGQGHEQYF.

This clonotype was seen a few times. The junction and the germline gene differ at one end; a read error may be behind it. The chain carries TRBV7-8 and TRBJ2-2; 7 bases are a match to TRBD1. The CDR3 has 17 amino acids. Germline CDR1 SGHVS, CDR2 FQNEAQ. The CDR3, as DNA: TGCGCCAGCAGCCAGTTACCGGGACAGCGCAACACCGGGGAGCTGTTTTTT. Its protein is CASSQLPGQRNTGELFF.

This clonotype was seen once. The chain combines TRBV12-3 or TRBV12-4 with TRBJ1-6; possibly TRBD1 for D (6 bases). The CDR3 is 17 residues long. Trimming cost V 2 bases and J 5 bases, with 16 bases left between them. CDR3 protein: CASSLWYRDGHNSPLHF. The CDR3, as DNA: TGTGCCAGCAGTTTATGGTACAGGGACGGCCATAATTCACCCCTCCACTTT.

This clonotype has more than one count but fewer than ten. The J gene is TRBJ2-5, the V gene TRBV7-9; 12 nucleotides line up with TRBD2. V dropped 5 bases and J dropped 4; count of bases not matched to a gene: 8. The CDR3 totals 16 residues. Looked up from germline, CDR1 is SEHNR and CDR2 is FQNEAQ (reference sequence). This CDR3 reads CASSIRLAGDGETQYF. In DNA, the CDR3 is TGTGCCAGCAGCATCAGACTAGCGGGAGATGGAGAGACCCAGTACTTC.

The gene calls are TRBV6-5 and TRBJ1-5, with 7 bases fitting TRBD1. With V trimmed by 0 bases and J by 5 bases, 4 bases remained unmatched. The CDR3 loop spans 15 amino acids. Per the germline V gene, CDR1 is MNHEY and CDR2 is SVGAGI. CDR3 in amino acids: CASSYSTRGDQPQHF. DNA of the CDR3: TGTGCCAGCAGTTACTCGACCAGGGGGGATCAGCCCCAGCATTTT.

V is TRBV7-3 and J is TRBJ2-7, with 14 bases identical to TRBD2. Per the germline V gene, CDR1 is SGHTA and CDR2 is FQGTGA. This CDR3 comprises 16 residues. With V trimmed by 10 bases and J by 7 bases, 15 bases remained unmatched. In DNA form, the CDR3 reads TGTGCCACCCAGGGGGGACTAGCGGGGGCGAGGCAGGAGCAGTACTTC. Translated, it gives CATQGGLAGARQEQYF.

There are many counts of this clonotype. The CDR3 coding sequence is TGTGCCAGCAGTCACAGGACCGAGGGAAAGCCCCAGCATTTT. Its translation: CASSHRTEGKPQHF. This chain uses TRBV6-5 with TRBJ1-5, with D tentatively TRBD1 (5 bases). Germline V gene data show CDR1 as MNHEY and CDR2 as SVGAGI. The V gene lost 5 bases and the J gene lost 8 bases, with 16 bases spanning the gap. This CDR3 contains 14 residues.

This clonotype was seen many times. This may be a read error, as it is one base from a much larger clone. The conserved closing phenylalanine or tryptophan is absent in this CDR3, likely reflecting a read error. CDR3 in amino acids: CSVTGANYGYTL. In DNA, the CDR3 is TGCAGCGTTACAGGGGCTAACTATGGCTACACCCTC. V is TRBV29-1 and J is TRBJ1-2, with TRBD1 matching 7 bases. V lost 5 bases and J lost 0; bases outside the gene matches: 0. CDR1 and CDR2 (germline): SQVTM, ANQGSEA. The CDR3 runs to 12 residues.

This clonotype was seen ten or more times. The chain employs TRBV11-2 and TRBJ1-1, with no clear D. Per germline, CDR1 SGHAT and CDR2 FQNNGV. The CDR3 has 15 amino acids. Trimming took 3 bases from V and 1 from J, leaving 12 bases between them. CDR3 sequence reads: CASSFFSQKNTEAFF. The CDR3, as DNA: TGTGCCAGCAGCTTCTTTAGCCAGAAGAACACTGAAGCTTTCTTT.

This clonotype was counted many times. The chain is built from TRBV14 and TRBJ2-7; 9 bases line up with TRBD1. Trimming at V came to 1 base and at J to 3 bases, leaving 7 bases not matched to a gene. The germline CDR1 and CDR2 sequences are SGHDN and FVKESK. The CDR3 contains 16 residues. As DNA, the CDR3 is TGTGCCAGCAGCCAAGGGACCGGGACAGGGTTCTACGAGCAGTACTTC. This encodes CASSQGTGTGFYEQYF.

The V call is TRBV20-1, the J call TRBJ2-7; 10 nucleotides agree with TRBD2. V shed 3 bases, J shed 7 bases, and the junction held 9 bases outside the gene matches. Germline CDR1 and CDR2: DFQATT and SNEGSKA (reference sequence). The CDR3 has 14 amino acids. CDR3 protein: CSARTSGPGNEQYF. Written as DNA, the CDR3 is TGCAGTGCTAGGACTAGCGGGCCAGGGAATGAGCAGTACTTC.

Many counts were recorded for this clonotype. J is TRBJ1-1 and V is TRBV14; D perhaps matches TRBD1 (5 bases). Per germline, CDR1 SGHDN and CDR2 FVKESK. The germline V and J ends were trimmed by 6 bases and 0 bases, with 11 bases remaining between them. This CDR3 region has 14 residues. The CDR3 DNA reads TGTGCCAGCAGGCCAGGGTTAATGAACACTGAAGCTTTCTTT. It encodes CASRPGLMNTEAFF.

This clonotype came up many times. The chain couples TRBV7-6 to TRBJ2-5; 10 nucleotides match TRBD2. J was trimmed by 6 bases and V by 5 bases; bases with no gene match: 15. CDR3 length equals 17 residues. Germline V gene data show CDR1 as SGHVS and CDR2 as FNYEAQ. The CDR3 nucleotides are TGTGCCAGCAGCCAAAGTCGAGCGGGAGGGAGCTTCCAGACCCAGTACTTC. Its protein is CASSQSRAGGSFQTQYF. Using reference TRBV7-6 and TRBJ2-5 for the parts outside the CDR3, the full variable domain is GAGVSQSPRYKVTKRGQDVALRCDPISGHVSLYWYRQALGQGPEFLTYFNYEAQQDKSGLPNDRFSAERPEGSISTLTIQRTEQRDSAMYRCASSQSRAGGSFQTQYFGPGTRLLVL.

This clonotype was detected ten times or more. CDR3 nucleotides: TGTGCCAGCAGCTTGGGGACGGGCACTGAAGCTTTCTTT. Translated, it gives CASSLGTGTEAFF. The chain has TRBV11-3 and TRBJ1-1; TRBD1 is a possible D gene (5 bases). The germline V gene has CDR1 SGHNT and CDR2 YENEEA. This CDR3 spans 13 amino acids. The ends were cut back, 3 bases at V and 4 bases at J, with 9 bases in the middle.

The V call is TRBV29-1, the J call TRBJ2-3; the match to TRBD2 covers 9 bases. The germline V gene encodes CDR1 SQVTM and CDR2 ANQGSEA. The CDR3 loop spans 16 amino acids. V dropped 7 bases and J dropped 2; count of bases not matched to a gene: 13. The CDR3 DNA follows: TGCAGCGATTTAGCAGGGCGGGGGGGCGACACAGATACGCAGTATTTT. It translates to CSDLAGRGGDTDTQYF.

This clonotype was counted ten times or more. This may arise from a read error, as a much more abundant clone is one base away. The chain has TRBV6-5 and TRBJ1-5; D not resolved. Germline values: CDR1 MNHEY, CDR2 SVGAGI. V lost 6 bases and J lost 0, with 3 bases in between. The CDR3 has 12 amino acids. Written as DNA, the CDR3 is TGTGCCAGCAGACATAGCAATCAGCCCCAGCATTTT. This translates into CASRHSNQPQHF.

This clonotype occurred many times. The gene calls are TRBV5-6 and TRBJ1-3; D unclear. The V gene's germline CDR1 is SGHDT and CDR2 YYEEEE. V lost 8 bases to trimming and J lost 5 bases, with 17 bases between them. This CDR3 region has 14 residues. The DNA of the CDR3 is TGTGCCAGTGTCCGCCAGAGAAACAGAAACACCATATATTTT. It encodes CASVRQRNRNTIYF.

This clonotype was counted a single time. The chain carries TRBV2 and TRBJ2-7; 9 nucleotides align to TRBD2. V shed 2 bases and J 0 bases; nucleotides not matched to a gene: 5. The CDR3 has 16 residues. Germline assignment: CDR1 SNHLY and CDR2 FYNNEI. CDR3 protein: CASSELASGDSYEQYF. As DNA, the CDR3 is TGTGCCAGCAGTGAATTAGCTAGCGGGGACTCCTACGAGCAGTACTTC.

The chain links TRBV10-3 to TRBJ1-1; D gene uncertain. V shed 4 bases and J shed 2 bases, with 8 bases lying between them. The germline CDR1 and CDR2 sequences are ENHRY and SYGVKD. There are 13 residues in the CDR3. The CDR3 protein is CAISARSNTEAFF. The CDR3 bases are TGTGCCATCAGTGCTAGGTCAAACACTGAAGCTTTCTTT.

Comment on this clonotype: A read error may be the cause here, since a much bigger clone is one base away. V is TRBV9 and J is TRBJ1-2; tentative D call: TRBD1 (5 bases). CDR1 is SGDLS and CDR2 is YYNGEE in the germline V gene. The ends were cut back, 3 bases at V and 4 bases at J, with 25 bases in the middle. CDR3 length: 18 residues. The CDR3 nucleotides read TGTGCCAGCAGCGGGTACCGGGACGGGGATTTCCCCACCTATGGCTACACCTTC. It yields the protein CASSGYRDGDFPTYGYTF.

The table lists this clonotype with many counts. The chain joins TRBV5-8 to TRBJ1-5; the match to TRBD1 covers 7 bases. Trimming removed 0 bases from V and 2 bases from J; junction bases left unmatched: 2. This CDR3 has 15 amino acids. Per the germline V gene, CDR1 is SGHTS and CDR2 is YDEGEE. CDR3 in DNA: TGTGCCAGCAGCTTGGGACAGGGCCGCAATCAGCCCCAGCATTTT. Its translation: CASSLGQGRNQPQHF.

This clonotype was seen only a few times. For the CDR3, the DNA is TGTGCCAGCAGCTTGGAGGTCTGGACAGGACGAACTGAAGCTTTCTTT. Residues: CASSLEVWTGRTEAFF. This rearrangement joins TRBV5-6 to TRBJ1-1, with TRBD1 matching over 7 bases. This CDR3 is 16 amino acids long. The V segment lost 0 bases and the J segment 5 bases; nucleotides outside the gene matches: 10. Looked up from germline, CDR1 is SGHDT and CDR2 is YYEEEE.

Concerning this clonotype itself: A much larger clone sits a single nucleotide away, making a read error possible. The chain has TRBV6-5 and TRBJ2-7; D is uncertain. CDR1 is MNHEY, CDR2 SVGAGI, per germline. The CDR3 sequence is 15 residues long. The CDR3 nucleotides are TGTGCCAGCAGTTATTCCCAGGTGAAGGTCGACGAGCGGTACTTC. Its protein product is CASSYSQVKVDERYF.